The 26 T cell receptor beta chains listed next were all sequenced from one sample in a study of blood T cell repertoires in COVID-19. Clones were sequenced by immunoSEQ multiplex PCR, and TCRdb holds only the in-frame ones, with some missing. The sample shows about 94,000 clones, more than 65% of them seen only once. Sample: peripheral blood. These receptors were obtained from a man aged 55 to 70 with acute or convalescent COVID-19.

The CDR3 DNA reads TGTGCCAGCAGTTACTCGAGGGCGGCATATGGCTACACCTTC. Its translation is CASSYSRAAYGYTF. The chain recombines TRBV6-5 with TRBJ1-2; D gene uncertain. Germline V gives CDR1 MNHEY, CDR2 SVGAGI. The CDR3 is made up of 14 amino acids. The germline V and J ends were trimmed by 0 bases and 5 bases, with 10 bases remaining between them.

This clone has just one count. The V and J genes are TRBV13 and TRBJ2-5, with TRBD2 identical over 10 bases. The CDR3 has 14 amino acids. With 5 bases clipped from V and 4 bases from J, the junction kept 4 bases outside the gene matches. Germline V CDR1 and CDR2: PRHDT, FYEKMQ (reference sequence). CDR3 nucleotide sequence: TGTGCCAGCAGCCTATCTAGCGGGGGAGAGACCCAGTACTTC. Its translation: CASSLSSGGETQYF.

Here the CDR3 DNA reads TGTGCCAGCAAACGGGGTAATGAAAAACTGTTTTTT. Residues: CASKRGNEKLFF. This sequence joins TRBV2 and TRBJ1-4; the D is unclear. There are 12 residues in the CDR3. The ends were cut back, 7 bases at V and 4 bases at J, with 7 bases in the middle. Germline loops: CDR1 SNHLY, CDR2 FYNNEI.

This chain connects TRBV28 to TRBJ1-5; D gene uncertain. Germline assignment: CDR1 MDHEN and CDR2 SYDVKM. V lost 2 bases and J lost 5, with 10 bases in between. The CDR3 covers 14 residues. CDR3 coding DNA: TGTGCCAGCAGTTTAGGGGTGGAGGATCAGCCCCAGCATTTT. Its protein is CASSLGVEDQPQHF.

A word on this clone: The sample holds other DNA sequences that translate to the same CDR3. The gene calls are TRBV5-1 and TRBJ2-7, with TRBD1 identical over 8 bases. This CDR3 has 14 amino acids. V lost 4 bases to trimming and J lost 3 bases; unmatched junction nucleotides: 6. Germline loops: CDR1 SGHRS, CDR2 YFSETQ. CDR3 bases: TGCGCCAGCAGCGCCGGGACAGGATACTACGAGCAGTACTTC. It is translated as CASSAGTGYYEQYF.

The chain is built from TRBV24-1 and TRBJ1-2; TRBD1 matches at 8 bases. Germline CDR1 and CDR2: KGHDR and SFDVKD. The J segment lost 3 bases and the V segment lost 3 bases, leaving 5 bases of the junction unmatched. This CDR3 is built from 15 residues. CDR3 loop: CATSDTGQGDYGYTF. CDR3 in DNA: TGTGCCACCAGTGATACCGGACAGGGTGACTATGGCTACACCTTC.

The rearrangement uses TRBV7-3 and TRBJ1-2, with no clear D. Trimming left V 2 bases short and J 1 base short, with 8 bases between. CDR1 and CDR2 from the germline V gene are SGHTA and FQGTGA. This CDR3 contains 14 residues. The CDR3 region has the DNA TGTGCCAGCAGCTTATCGGGTGATAACTATGGCTACACCTTC. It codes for CASSLSGDNYGYTF.

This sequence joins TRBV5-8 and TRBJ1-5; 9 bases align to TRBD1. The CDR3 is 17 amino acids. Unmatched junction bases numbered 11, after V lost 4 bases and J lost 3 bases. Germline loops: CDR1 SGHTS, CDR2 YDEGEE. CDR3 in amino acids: CASSPKPGQGYNQPQHF. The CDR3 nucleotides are TGTGCCAGCAGCCCTAAACCGGGACAGGGATACAATCAGCCCCAGCATTTT.

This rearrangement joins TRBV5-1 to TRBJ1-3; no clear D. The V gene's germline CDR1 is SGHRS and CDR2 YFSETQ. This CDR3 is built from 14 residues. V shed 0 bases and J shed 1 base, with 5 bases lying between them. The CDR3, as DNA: TGCGCCAGCAGCTTGGCAGGTTCTGGAAACACCATATATTTT. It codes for CASSLAGSGNTIYF.

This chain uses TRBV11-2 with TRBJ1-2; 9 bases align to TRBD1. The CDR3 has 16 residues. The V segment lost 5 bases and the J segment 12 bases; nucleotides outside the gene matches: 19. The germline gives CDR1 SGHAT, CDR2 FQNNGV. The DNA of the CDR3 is TGTGCCAGCAGCCTTCTATCGGGGACAGGGAAGAGTGCAGACACCTTC. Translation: CASSLLSGTGKSADTF.

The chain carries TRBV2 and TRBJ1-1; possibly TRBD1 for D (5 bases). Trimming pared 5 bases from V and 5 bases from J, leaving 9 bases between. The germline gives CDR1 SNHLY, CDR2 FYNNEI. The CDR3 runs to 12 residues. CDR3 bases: TGTGCCAGCAGTCCCCGGGGGACTGAAGCTTTCTTT. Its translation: CASSPRGTEAFF.

CDR3 in DNA: TGTGCCAGCAGCCAAGGGCGGGGGGGCCGTAATGAGCAGTTCTTC. Protein: CASSQGRGGRNEQFF. The chain combines TRBV3-1 (or the pseudogene TRBV3-2) with TRBJ2-1; 9 nucleotides match TRBD2. CDR1 and CDR2 from the germline V gene are LGHDT and YNNKEL (reference sequence). Germline trimming cut 1 base from V and 7 bases from J; bases unmatched to any gene: 5. The CDR3 extends over 15 amino acids.

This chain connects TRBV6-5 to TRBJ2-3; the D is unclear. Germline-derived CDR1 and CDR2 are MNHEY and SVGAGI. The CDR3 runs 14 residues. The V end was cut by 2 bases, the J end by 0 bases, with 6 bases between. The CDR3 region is CASSYKRSTDTQYF. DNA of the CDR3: TGTGCCAGCAGTTACAAACGGAGCACAGATACGCAGTATTTT.

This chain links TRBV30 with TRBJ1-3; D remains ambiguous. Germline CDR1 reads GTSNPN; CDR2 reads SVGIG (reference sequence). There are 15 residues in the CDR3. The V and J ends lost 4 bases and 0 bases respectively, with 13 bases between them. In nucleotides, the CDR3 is TGTGCCTGGATGCCAGGCACCGCCTCTGGAAACACCATATATTTT. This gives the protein CAWMPGTASGNTIYF.

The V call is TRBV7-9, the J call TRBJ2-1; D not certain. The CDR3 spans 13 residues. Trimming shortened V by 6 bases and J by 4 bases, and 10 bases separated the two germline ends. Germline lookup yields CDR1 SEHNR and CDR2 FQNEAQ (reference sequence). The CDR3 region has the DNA TGTGCCAGCAGTGAAGCTTCTTACAATGAGCAGTTCTTC. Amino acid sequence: CASSEASYNEQFF.

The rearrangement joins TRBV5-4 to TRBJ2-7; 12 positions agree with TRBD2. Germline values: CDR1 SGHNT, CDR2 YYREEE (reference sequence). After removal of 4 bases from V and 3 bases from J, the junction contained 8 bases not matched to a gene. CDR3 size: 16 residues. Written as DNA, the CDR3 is TGTGCCAGCAGCCCACGGACTAGCGGGGCCCTCTACGAGCAGTACTTC. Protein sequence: CASSPRTSGALYEQYF.

The CDR3 region has the DNA TGTGCCAGCAGCCAAGATTGGTACGGGAATCAGCCCCAGCATTTT. Translating gives CASSQDWYGNQPQHF. This sequence joins TRBV4-2 and TRBJ1-5, with unresolved D. V lost 0 bases, J lost 4 bases, and 10 bases lay in between. CDR3 size: 15 residues. CDR1 and CDR2 (germline): LGHNA, YNFKEQ.

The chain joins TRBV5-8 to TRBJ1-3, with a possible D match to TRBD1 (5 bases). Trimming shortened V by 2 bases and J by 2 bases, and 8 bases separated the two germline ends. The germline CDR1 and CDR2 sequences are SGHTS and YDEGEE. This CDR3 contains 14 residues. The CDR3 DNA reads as TGTGCCAGCAGCTTTGGGGGGGCTGGAAACACCATATATTTT. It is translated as CASSFGGAGNTIYF.

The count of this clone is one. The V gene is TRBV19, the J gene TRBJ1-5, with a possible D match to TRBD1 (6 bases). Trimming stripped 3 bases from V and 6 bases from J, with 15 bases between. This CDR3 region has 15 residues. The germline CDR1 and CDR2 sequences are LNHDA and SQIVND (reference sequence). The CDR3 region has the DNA TGTGCCAGTAGTATGGCAGGGACGACAGGTCAGCCCCAGCATTTT. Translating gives CASSMAGTTGQPQHF.

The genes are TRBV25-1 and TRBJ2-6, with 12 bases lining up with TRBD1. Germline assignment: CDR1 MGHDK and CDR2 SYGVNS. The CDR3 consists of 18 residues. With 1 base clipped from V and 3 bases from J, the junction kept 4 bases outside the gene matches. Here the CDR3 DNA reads TGTGCCAGCAGTGAATGGGGGACAGGGGGCGGTGGGGCCAACGTCCTGACTTTC. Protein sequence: CASSEWGTGGGGANVLTF.

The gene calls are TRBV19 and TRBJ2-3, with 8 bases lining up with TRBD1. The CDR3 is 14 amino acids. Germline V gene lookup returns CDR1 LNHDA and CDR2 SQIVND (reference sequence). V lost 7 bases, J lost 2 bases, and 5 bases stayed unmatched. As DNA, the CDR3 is TGTGCCAGTACCAGACAGGGGAACACAGATACGCAGTATTTT. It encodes CASTRQGNTDTQYF.

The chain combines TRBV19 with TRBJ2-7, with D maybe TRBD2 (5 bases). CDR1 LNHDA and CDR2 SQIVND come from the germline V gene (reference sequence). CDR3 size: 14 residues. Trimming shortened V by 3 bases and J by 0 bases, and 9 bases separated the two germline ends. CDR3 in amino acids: CASSIQGSSYEQYF. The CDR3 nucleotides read TGTGCCAGTAGTATCCAAGGGAGCTCCTACGAGCAGTACTTC.

CDR3 loop: CASSPPTGAFTDTQYF. CDR3 bases: TGTGCCAGCTCACCACCGACAGGGGCCTTCACAGATACGCAGTATTTT. The chain employs TRBV18 and TRBJ2-3, with 8 bases aligning to TRBD1. The CDR3 spans 16 residues. Germline loops: CDR1 KGHSH, CDR2 LQKENI. V lost 0 bases and J lost 2; bases outside the gene matches: 4.

This CDR3 reads CASSTSTGMDTEAFF. The CDR3 nucleotides read TGTGCCAGCAGTACATCGACAGGGATGGACACTGAAGCTTTCTTT. The chain joins TRBV6-5 to TRBJ1-1, with 7 bases matching TRBD1. From germline, CDR1 is MNHEY and CDR2 SVGAGI. The CDR3 covers 15 residues. The V and J ends lost 5 bases and 3 bases, in that order; junction bases with no gene match: 9.

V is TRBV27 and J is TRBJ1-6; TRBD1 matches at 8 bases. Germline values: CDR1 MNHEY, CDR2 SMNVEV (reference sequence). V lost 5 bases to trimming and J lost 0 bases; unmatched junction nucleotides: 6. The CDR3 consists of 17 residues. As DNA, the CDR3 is TGTGCCAGCAGTCCACAGGGGGGCAGCTCCTATAATTCACCCCTCCACTTT. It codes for CASSPQGGSSYNSPLHF.

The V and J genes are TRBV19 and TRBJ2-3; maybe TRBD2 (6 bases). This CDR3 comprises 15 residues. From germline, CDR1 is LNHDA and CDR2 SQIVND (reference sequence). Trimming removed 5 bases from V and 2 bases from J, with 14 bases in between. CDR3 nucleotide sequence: TGTGCCAGTAGTCCTCTTGGAGGGAACACAGATACGCAGTATTTT. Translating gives CASSPLGGNTDTQYF.